One T cell receptor (beta chain) is described in this entry. Its matching antigen is unknown. Repertoires were generated with immunoSEQ multiplex PCR, while TCRdb's copy carries only in-frame clones and drops some. This table has 50,000 to 75,000 clones, approximately 83% appearing once. The sample belongs to a study of T cell responses to AZD1222 COVID-19 vaccine. Background on the study: Doses given second, at about 4 or about 12 weeks, were pooled.

Study-level findings and limits: Regions 160-218 and 743-854 held dominance among vaccine-associated CD4 TCRs, which spanned spike. Spike-specific TCR breadth rose after two AZD1222 doses, and depth rose as well. A reported finding is that nearly half of spike-specific TCRs target unmutated variant regions.

The TCR originated in an adult in good health. The sequenced sample was peripheral blood, obtained on day 0 of AZD1222 vaccination.

In DNA form, the CDR3 reads TGTGCCAGCAGCCCCCGGACAGGGAGTGGGGATACGCAGTATTTT. Protein product: CASSPRTGSGDTQYF. The genes are TRBV2 and TRBJ2-3; 8 bases map to TRBD1. The ends lost 6 bases at V and 6 bases at J; junction bases unmatched: 11. This CDR3 comprises 15 residues. Germline V gene data show CDR1 as SNHLY and CDR2 as FYNNEI. The full variable domain, rest sourced from reference TRBV2 and TRBJ2-3, is EPEVTQTPSHQVTQMGQEVILRCVPISNHLYFYWYRQILGQKVEFLVSFYNNEISEKSEIFDDQFSVERPDGSNFTLKIRSTKLEDSAMYFCASSPRTGSGDTQYFGPGTRLTVL.